A selection of T cell receptor beta chains follows, all from one sample in a study of vaccination effects on CD4 cells after COVID-19. The antigens of these receptors remain unknown. Method: immunoSEQ multiplex PCR; TCRdb's copy keeps in-frame clones and lacks some. The sample yields tens of thousands of clones, 74% seen once. The material was CD4+ T cells from PBMCs cultured without peptide, obtained after COVID-19 vaccination. The receptors were gathered from a human donor who received a COVID-19 vaccine. CDR3s include the opening cysteine and the closing phenylalanine or tryptophan. The D gene is left open where the match is weak. Clone size, where shown, is once, few, many, or a class for clones that have expanded.

J: TRBJ1-2; V: TRBV5-4; D: -; size: -; DNA: TGTGCCAGCAGCTTGGAGGCCTGGTATGGCTACACCTTC; CDR3: CASSLEAWYGYTF
J: TRBJ1-2; V: TRBV7-8; D: -; size: -; DNA: TGTGCCAGCAGCTTAGCCGGGGGGACCTATGGCTACACCTTC; CDR3: CASSLAGGTYGYTF
J: TRBJ2-5; V: TRBV5-1; D: TRBD2; size: -; DNA: TGCGCCAGCAGCTTGTCGGGTAGCGGGGGGGCCCAAGAGACCCAGTACTTC; CDR3: CASSLSGSGGAQETQYF
J: TRBJ1-5; V: TRBV28; D: -; size: -; DNA: TGTGCCAGCAGTTCCGAAGGCGGGGGCAATCAGCCCCAGCATTTT; CDR3: CASSSEGGGNQPQHF
J: TRBJ1-1; V: TRBV12-3/TRBV12-4; D: -; size: -; DNA: TGTGCCAGCGAGGGGACCACTGAAGCTTTCTTT; CDR3: CASEGTTEAFF
J: TRBJ1-5; V: TRBV18; D: -; size: -; DNA: TGTGCCAGCTCACCAGTTTTAATTAAGGGTTCCGGCAATCAGCCCCAGCATTTT; CDR3: CASSPVLIKGSGNQPQHF
J: TRBJ2-5; V: TRBV7-9; D: -; size: -; DNA: TGTGCCAGCAGCTTAGCGCTTATAGGGGGGTCTGGTCAGGAGACCCAGTACTTC; CDR3: CASSLALIGGSGQETQYF
J: TRBJ2-1; V: TRBV2; D: -; size: few; DNA: TGTGCCAGCGCCCCCAGCTCCTACAATGAGCAGTTCTTC; CDR3: CASAPSSYNEQFF
J: TRBJ1-1; V: TRBV24-1; D: -; size: -; DNA: TGTGCCACCAGTGACTCGAGCGGGGGAGCGAACACTGAAGCTTTCTTT; CDR3: CATSDSSGGANTEAFF
J: TRBJ2-1; V: TRBV10-1; D: TRBD2; size: -; DNA: TGCGCCAGCAGAAGCGGGAACTACAATGAGCAGTTCTTC; CDR3: CASRSGNYNEQFF
J: TRBJ2-1; V: TRBV18; D: -; size: -; DNA: TGTGCCAGCTCACTTCTGACAGGAGGATCCTACAATGAGCAGTTCTTC; CDR3: CASSLLTGGSYNEQFF
J: TRBJ2-3; V: TRBV5-5; D: -; size: -; DNA: TGTGCCAGCAGCTTTTACACCGATACGCAGTATTTT; CDR3: CASSFYTDTQYF
J: TRBJ2-1; V: TRBV5-1; D: TRBD2; size: -; DNA: TGCGCCAGCAGCTTAATCGGGGGGGCCTACAATGAGCAGTTCTTC; CDR3: CASSLIGGAYNEQFF
J: TRBJ2-5; V: TRBV9; D: TRBD1; size: -; DNA: TGTGCCAGCAGCGCGACAGGGTTTCTAGAGACCCAGTACTTC; CDR3: CASSATGFLETQYF
J: TRBJ2-3; V: TRBV29-1; D: -; size: few; DNA: TGCAGCGTTGATATCGCAGGGGCAGATACGCAGTATTTT; CDR3: CSVDIAGADTQYF
J: TRBJ2-4; V: TRBV4-2; D: TRBD1; size: -; DNA: TGTGCCAGCAGCCAAGATAACAGGGGCGAAAACATTCAGTACTTC; CDR3: CASSQDNRGENIQYF
J: TRBJ2-5; V: TRBV20-1; D: -; size: -; DNA: TGCAGTGCTAGTAAAGGGTCGGTACTCCAAGAGACCCAGTACTTC; CDR3: CSASKGSVLQETQYF
J: TRBJ2-3; V: TRBV19; D: -; size: -; DNA: TGTGCCAGTAGTCCCTCTACAGATACGCAGTATTTT; CDR3: CASSPSTDTQYF
J: TRBJ1-2; V: TRBV6-1; D: -; size: -; DNA: TGTGCCAGCAGTGATGACAGCAGTTTTTATGGCTACACCTTC; CDR3: CASSDDSSFYGYTF
J: TRBJ2-5; V: TRBV28; D: TRBD1; size: -; DNA: TGTGCCAGTAAACAGGGGGCAGGAGAGACCCAGTACTTC; CDR3: CASKQGAGETQYF
J: TRBJ1-2; V: TRBV2; D: TRBD1; size: -; DNA: TGTGCCAGCCCTGACAGGGCGCCTCCTTATGGCTACACCTTC; CDR3: CASPDRAPPYGYTF
J: TRBJ1-3; V: TRBV7-2; D: TRBD1; size: -; DNA: TGTGCCAGCAGCTTAGCGCTCGTCAGGGGGCGTTCTGGAAACACCATATATTTT; CDR3: CASSLALVRGRSGNTIYF
J: TRBJ1-1; V: TRBV5-1; D: TRBD1; size: few; DNA: TGCGCCAGCAGCTTGTATGGGACAGGGCTGAACACTGAAGCTTTCTTT; CDR3: CASSLYGTGLNTEAFF
J: TRBJ2-2; V: TRBV24-1; D: -; size: -; DNA: TGTGCCACCAGTGACCCGAGGGGTGCTGGCGGGGAGCTGTTTTTT; CDR3: CATSDPRGAGGELFF
J: TRBJ1-1; V: TRBV5-1; D: -; size: -; DNA: TGCGCCAGCAGCTTTGGAGTAAGCGACACTGAAGCTTTCTTT; CDR3: CASSFGVSDTEAFF
J: TRBJ1-5; V: TRBV6-1; D: -; size: -; DNA: TGTGCCAGCAGTGAAAACATCGTAGGTTTCAATCAGCCCCAGCATTTT; CDR3: CASSENIVGFNQPQHF
J: TRBJ2-5; V: TRBV5-1; D: -; size: -; DNA: TGCGCCAGCAGCTTGATGAAAGGGGAGCTGGTAGAGACCCAGTACTTC; CDR3: CASSLMKGELVETQYF
J: TRBJ2-2; V: TRBV7-9; D: TRBD1; size: once; DNA: TGTGCCAGCAGCTCAGGGGGCGCCATCGTTAACACCGGGGAGCTGTTTTTT; CDR3: CASSSGGAIVNTGELFF
J: TRBJ1-1; V: TRBV7-3; D: -; size: -; DNA: TGTGCCAGCAGCCTAGGACAGAACACTGAAGCTTTCTTT; CDR3: CASSLGQNTEAFF
J: TRBJ1-6; V: TRBV9; D: -; size: once; DNA: TGTGCCAGCAGCCCGACAGAGCGTTCACCCCTCCACTTT; CDR3: CASSPTERSPLHF
J: TRBJ1-1; V: TRBV6-6; D: -; size: -; DNA: TGTGCCAGCAGAGGGGGGAACACTGAAGCTTTCTTT; CDR3: CASRGGNTEAFF
J: TRBJ2-1; V: TRBV24-1; D: TRBD1; size: few; DNA: TGTGCCACCAGTGATCCGGGACAGGGGGGAAATGAGCAGTTCTTC; CDR3: CATSDPGQGGNEQFF
J: TRBJ2-5; V: TRBV6-5; D: TRBD2; size: -; DNA: TGTGCCAGCACCGGGACTAGCCTATCCAAGACCCAGTACTTC; CDR3: CASTGTSLSKTQYF
J: TRBJ2-1; V: TRBV29-1; D: TRBD1; size: -; DNA: TGCAGCGTTGATAGGACAGGGGTCGGCAATGAGCAGTTCTTC; CDR3: CSVDRTGVGNEQFF
J: TRBJ2-1; V: TRBV6-2/TRBV6-3; D: TRBD2; size: -; DNA: TGTGCCAGCAGTTATAGCGGGGGAGGTGAGCAGTTCTTC; CDR3: CASSYSGGGEQFF
J: TRBJ1-1; V: TRBV12-1; D: -; size: few; DNA: TGTGCCAGCAGCTTAGGGAACACTGAAGCTTTCTTT; CDR3: CASSLGNTEAFF
J: TRBJ1-1; V: TRBV19; D: TRBD1; size: -; DNA: TGTGCCAGTAGTACGGGACAGCCGAACACTGAAGCTTTCTTT; CDR3: CASSTGQPNTEAFF
J: TRBJ1-5; V: TRBV7-2; D: TRBD1; size: -; DNA: TGTGCCAGCAGCTTAGTTCGGGGAGACAGGGGGCAAAGCAATCAGCCCCAGCATTTT; CDR3: CASSLVRGDRGQSNQPQHF
J: TRBJ2-3; V: TRBV10-1; D: -; size: once; DNA: TGCGCCAGCAGTGAGTCTGTCACCCCCGGGGCAGATACGCAGTATTTT; CDR3: CASSESVTPGADTQYF
J: TRBJ2-3; V: TRBV7-3; D: TRBD2; size: -; DNA: TGTGCCAGCAGCATCGGGGGGGCTGCAGATACGCAGTATTTT; CDR3: CASSIGGAADTQYF
J: TRBJ2-2; V: TRBV7-9; D: TRBD2; size: -; DNA: TGTGCCAGCAGCTCGCGACTAGCGATCCTGAACACCGGGGAGCTGTTTTTT; CDR3: CASSSRLAILNTGELFF
J: TRBJ1-3; V: TRBV15; D: -; size: -; DNA: TGTGCCACCAGCAGAGACAGGGCTGGAAACACCATATATTTT; CDR3: CATSRDRAGNTIYF